This T cell receptor (beta chain) comes out of a study of human T cells and chemical hapten exposure. Study in general: Patch tests put 0.01% DPC on the upper back, read at 6 days. Chiefly female patients presented with alopecia areata, totalis or universalis.

The CDR3 runs 12 residues. The germline V gene has CDR1 MNHNY and CDR2 SVGAGI (reference sequence). Between the trimmed V and J ends, which lost 5 bases and 7 bases, there was a span of 12 bases. Regarding time point: patch test 3, about 24 weeks after DPC sensitization. The treatment is: therapeutic diphenylcyclopropenone sensitization with weekly scalp DPC. Each patch test followed a blood draw. Using its own MiXCR run on the RACE reads, TCRdb lists one record per CDR3 protein. The sample lists 70,000 or so distinct CDR3 sequences, around 10% seen once, with roughly 1.4% in the top ten. The clonotype originates from a woman aged 50 to 65 with alopecia areata. Some clones in this sample may be carry-over from other donors' samples. V is TRBV6-6 and J is TRBJ2-7, with D hard to call. The material was whole blood, obtained in connection with sensitization to the hapten diphenylcyclopropenone (DPC). CDR3 in amino acids: CASSPLEREQYF. In nucleotides, the CDR3 is TGTGCCAGCAGTCCCCTGGAGAGGGAGCAGTACTTC.